The rows below give T cell receptor beta chains drawn from one sample of a study of beta chain features in type 1 diabetes. Measured with immunoSEQ multiplex PCR; TCRdb has only the in-frame clones, and not every one. Among under 400,000 clones, 12% to 15% were seen once, and the ten largest hold 6.7%. Sequencing was performed on central memory CD4+ T cells from blood. The receptor source for this set is a man aged 30-40 years in good health. Both conserved end residues are trimmed from each CDR3.

V	CDR3
TRBV5-1	ASSLAMDRGTDGYT
TRBV5-8	ASRPTRAPGELF
TRBV28	ASRSGGSSNQPQH
TRBV5-1	ASSLEAGGPSTDTQY
TRBV18	ASSRDRANNQPQH
TRBV18	ASSPNRQGAGNTIY
TRBV5-1	ASSRGNEQF
TRBV6-1	ASTNLDREAF
TRBV6-1	ATQTGSYGYT
TRBV5-4	ASSQEGQGNRELF